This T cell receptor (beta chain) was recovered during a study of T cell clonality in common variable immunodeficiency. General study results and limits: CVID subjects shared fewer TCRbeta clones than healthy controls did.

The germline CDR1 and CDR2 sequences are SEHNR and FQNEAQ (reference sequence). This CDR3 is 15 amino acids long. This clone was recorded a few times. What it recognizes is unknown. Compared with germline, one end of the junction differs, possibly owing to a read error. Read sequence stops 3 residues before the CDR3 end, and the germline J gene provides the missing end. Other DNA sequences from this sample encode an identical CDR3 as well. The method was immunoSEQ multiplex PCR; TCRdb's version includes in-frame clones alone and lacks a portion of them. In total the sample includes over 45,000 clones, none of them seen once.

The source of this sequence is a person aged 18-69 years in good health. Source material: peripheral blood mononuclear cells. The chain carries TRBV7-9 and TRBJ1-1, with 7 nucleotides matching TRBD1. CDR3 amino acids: CASSLGRGLDTEAFF. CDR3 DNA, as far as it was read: TGTGCCAGCAGCTTGGGTAGGGGGCTTGACACTGAG.